This T cell receptor beta chain derives from a study of T cells after yellow fever vaccination. This clonotype occurred a few times. Its matching antigen is unknown. The CDR3 loop spans 15 amino acids. The germline V gene encodes CDR1 SGHVS and CDR2 FNYEAQ. Trimming took 5 bases from V and 5 from J, leaving 16 bases between them. A single record per CDR3 protein comes from TCRdb applying MiXCR to the 5' RACE reads. The data contain over 200,000 distinct CDR3 sequences, 6.5% to 7.5% of them singletons. Notes on the study in general: There was a possibility that FACS-sorted repertoires contained abundant clonotypes contaminating from the bulk population. Weaker overall, the secondary response nonetheless peaked faster (day 5 versus 15). Once the booster was given, most primary-vaccination clones reappeared, at approximately 97% for CD4 and roughly 85% for CD8.

Specimen: CD4+ T cells sorted from PBMCs, collected on the day of the yellow fever booster vaccination. This rearrangement joins TRBV7-6 to TRBJ2-1; maybe TRBD2 (5 bases). The sequence came from a man aged 25-40 years who received the YFV17D yellow fever vaccine. The chain's CDR3 is CASSQSRASHNEQFF. The CDR3 coding sequence is TGTGCCAGCAGCCAAAGTCGGGCTAGCCACAATGAGCAGTTCTTC.